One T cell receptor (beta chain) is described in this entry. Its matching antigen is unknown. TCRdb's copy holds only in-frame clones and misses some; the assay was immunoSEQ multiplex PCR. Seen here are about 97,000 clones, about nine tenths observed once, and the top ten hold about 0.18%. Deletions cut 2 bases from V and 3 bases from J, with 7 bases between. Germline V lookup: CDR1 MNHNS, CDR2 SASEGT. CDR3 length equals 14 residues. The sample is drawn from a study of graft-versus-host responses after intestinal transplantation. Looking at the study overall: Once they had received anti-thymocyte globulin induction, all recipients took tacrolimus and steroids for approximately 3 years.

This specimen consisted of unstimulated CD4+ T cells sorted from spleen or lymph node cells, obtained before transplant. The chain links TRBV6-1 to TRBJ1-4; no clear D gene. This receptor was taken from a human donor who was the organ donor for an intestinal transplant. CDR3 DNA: TGTGCCAGCAGTGAACGCGGGGCTAATGAAAAACTGTTTTTT. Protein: CASSERGANEKLFF.